This T cell receptor beta chain originates from a study of blood T cell repertoires in COVID-19. TCRdb's copy holds only in-frame clones and misses some; the assay was immunoSEQ multiplex PCR. The sample records fewer than 80,000 clones, 86% being singletons. With 3 bases removed from V and 8 bases from J, the gap between germline ends came to 17 bases. This CDR3 comprises 15 residues. Germline V lookup: CDR1 GTSNPN, CDR2 SVGIG (reference sequence). The chain has TRBV30 and TRBJ1-6, with D unclear. The specimen was peripheral blood. The receptor comes from a man in his thirties or forties with acute or convalescent COVID-19. The CDR3 nucleotides read TGTGCCTGGAGAACTACTCGACGGCGGGATTCACCCCTCCACTTT. This codes for CAWRTTRRRDSPLHF.